This T cell receptor beta chain was identified in a study of human T cells and chemical hapten exposure. As for time point: pre-sensitization, week 0. Noted treatment: therapeutic diphenylcyclopropenone sensitization with weekly scalp DPC. CDR1 and CDR2 (germline): SEHNR, FQNEAQ (reference sequence). Losses at the gene ends were 5 bases for V and 10 bases for J; bases not matched to a gene: 16. The length of the CDR3 is 17 residues. TCRdb redid the calling of the RACE reads with MiXCR, one entry per CDR3 protein. The sample gives 300,000 to 450,000 distinct CDR3 sequences, less than 6.5% of which show up once; 2.5% to 3% is in the top ten.

This receptor was obtained from a woman between 50 and 59 years old with alopecia areata. Some clones in this sample may be carry-over from other donors' samples. The gene calls are TRBV7-9 and TRBJ1-4, with TRBD1 matching over 10 bases. The sequenced sample was whole blood, obtained in connection with sensitization to the hapten diphenylcyclopropenone (DPC). This chain's CDR3 is CASSIDRGLPSGGKLFF. In DNA form, the CDR3 reads TGTGCCAGCAGCATCGACAGGGGGCTACCCTCCGGGGGAAAACTGTTTTTT.